The 23 T cell receptor beta chains below come from one sample, sequenced in a study of blood T cells in healthy people across ages (dated by TCRdb to between 2014 and 2016). Library generation was performed with 5' RACE. The sample was run on an Illumina HiSeq 2500. A second roughly 7 to 11 cycle PCR used a sample-barcoded 5' primer and a J-beta primer mix. Starting from the raw public reads, TCRdb applied fastp trimming at Q25, assembled clones with MiXCR and retained in-frame beta chains. Each entry merges the rows of one CDR3 protein and shows their most common DNA and genes. This sample holds about 580,000 distinct CDR3 sequences; less than 60% were observed only once. The top ten clones comprise under 30% of the sample. Specimen: blood. These receptors were obtained from an older man in good health.

J is TRBJ2-1 and V is TRBV2; the D gene is possibly TRBD2 (6 bases). The J call is in doubt because the DNA end fits TRBJ2-7 better. CDR3 length: 14 amino acids. Germline loops: CDR1 SNHLY, CDR2 FYNNEI. The CDR3 sequence: CASTTGTPYNEQYF. For the CDR3, the DNA is TGTGCCAGCACCACCGGGACTCCCTACAATGAGCAGTACTTC.

The chain carries TRBV29-1 and TRBJ2-5, with 8 nucleotides matching TRBD1. The CDR3 covers 17 residues. The trim removed 1 base at V and 3 bases at J, leaving 13 bases unmatched. Per germline, CDR1 SQVTM and CDR2 ANQGSEA. CDR3 DNA: TGCAGCGTTGAAGCCGCCCCCAGGACAGGGTCCGAAGAGACCCAGTACTTC. Translating gives CSVEAAPRTGSEETQYF.

The chain recombines TRBV6-2 or TRBV6-3 with TRBJ1-2; unclear D gene. V lost 3 bases and J 4 bases, leaving 6 bases between the germline ends. The CDR3 spans 12 residues. CDR1 is MNHEY, CDR2 SVGEGT, per germline. The CDR3 region is CASSYTFYGYTF. The CDR3, as DNA: TGTGCCAGCAGTTATACGTTCTATGGCTACACCTTC.

The sample holds a few counts of this clonotype. The V gene is TRBV29-1, the J gene TRBJ2-3; 7 nucleotides line up with TRBD1. Germline V lookup: CDR1 SQVTM, CDR2 ANQGSEA. V dropped 7 bases and J dropped 6; count of bases not matched to a gene: 25. The CDR3 is 18 residues long. The CDR3 nucleotides read TGCAGCGCCAGAGAAATACGGGACAGAACGTCTGATTTGGATACGCAGTATTTT. This gives the protein CSAREIRDRTSDLDTQYF.

This chain links TRBV29-1 with TRBJ2-3; 10 bases match TRBD2. The CDR3 covers 15 residues. CDR1 and CDR2 (germline): SQVTM, ANQGSEA. J lost 8 bases, V lost 2 bases, and 10 bases had no gene match. This CDR3 is CSVERAGGPSGTQYF. CDR3 sequence (DNA): TGCAGCGTTGAAAGAGCGGGGGGGCCTTCGGGTACGCAGTATTTT.

This clonotype showed up many times. V usage is TRBV6-5 and J usage is TRBJ2-7; 9 nucleotides agree with TRBD1. The V gene's germline CDR1 is MNHEY and CDR2 SVGAGI. The CDR3 sequence is 14 residues long. Trimming at V came to 4 bases and at J to 1 base, leaving 2 bases not matched to a gene. CDR3 in DNA: TGTGCCAGCAGTTCGGGACAGGGTTCCTACGAGCAGTACTTC. The encoded protein is CASSSGQGSYEQYF.

The rearrangement links TRBV5-1 to TRBJ2-1, with D maybe TRBD2 (5 bases). V was pared by 0 bases and J by 7 bases, with 17 bases between. The CDR3 consists of 16 residues. CDR1 SGHRS and CDR2 YFSETQ come from the germline V gene. The CDR3 protein is CASSLEAGTRRNEQFF. In nucleotides, the CDR3 is TGCGCCAGCAGCTTGGAGGCCGGAACTAGAAGGAATGAGCAGTTCTTC.

The J gene is TRBJ2-5, the V gene TRBV7-9; D is perhaps TRBD2 (5 bases). CDR1 and CDR2 (germline): SEHNR, FQNEAQ (reference sequence). The length of the CDR3 is 13 residues. V lost 7 bases, J lost 4 bases, and 13 bases lay in between. In DNA form, the CDR3 reads TGTGCCAGCACCTATGTAGGGAGAGAGACCCAGTACTTC. Its translation: CASTYVGRETQYF.

This clonotype was counted between two and nine times. The rearrangement links TRBV6-2 or TRBV6-3 to TRBJ2-1; 8 bases map to TRBD1. The CDR3 is 19 residues long. Germline V gives CDR1 MNHEY, CDR2 SVGEGT. V shed 0 bases and J 0 bases; nucleotides not matched to a gene: 10. The CDR3 coding sequence is TGTGCCAGCAGTTACTCTCCAGGGGGCGGACGCCGCTCCTACAATGAGCAGTTCTTC. Its translation is CASSYSPGGGRRSYNEQFF.

The V call is TRBV7-9, the J call TRBJ2-7; D unresolved. Trimming shortened V by 1 base and J by 7 bases, and 17 bases separated the two germline ends. The CDR3 spans 15 residues. Germline V gene data show CDR1 as SEHNR and CDR2 as FQNEAQ (reference sequence). CDR3 region: CASSLVSRGGGEQYF. The CDR3 DNA sequence: TGTGCCAGCAGCTTAGTATCGAGAGGCGGTGGGGAGCAGTACTTC.

This clonotype was detected ten times or more. This chain joins TRBV6-5 and TRBJ2-1; D tentatively reads TRBD1 or TRBD2 (5 bases each). There are 15 residues in the CDR3. Trimming stripped 8 bases from V and 4 bases from J, with 18 bases between. The germline gives CDR1 MNHEY, CDR2 SVGAGI. The CDR3 is CASRTGAAGYNEQFF. CDR3 nucleotide sequence: TGTGCCAGCCGTACCGGGGCCGCAGGATACAATGAGCAGTTCTTC.

In this sample, this clonotype turned up a few times. The chain combines TRBV20-1 with TRBJ2-5; maybe TRBD2 (7 bases). The CDR3 contains 15 residues. Trimming cost V 1 base and J 4 bases, with 16 bases left between them. From germline, CDR1 is DFQATT and CDR2 SNEGSKA (reference sequence). The DNA of the CDR3 is TGCAGTGCTAGAGGGGTAGGCGGGGGCCGAGAGACCCAGTACTTC. As protein: CSARGVGGGRETQYF.

The rearrangement joins TRBV15 to TRBJ2-1; 7 bases align to TRBD2. With V trimmed by 2 bases and J by 8 bases, 12 bases remained unmatched. This CDR3 comprises 16 residues. The germline gives CDR1 LNHNV, CDR2 YYDKDF (reference sequence). In nucleotides, the CDR3 is TGTGCCACCAGCAGAAAATTCGGCGGGGGATCCGATGAGCAGTTCTTC. Translating gives CATSRKFGGGSDEQFF.

The V and J genes are TRBV10-3 and TRBJ2-5; 8 positions agree with TRBD2. From germline, CDR1 is ENHRY and CDR2 SYGVKD. This CDR3 has 17 residues. V shed 0 bases and J 11 bases; nucleotides not matched to a gene: 17. Here the CDR3 reads CAISESPGAGDRLGQYF. CDR3 DNA sequence: TGTGCCATCAGTGAGTCCCCTGGAGCGGGAGACCGATTAGGGCAGTACTTC.

The genes are TRBV6-1 and TRBJ2-7; D may be TRBD2 (6 bases). CDR3 length equals 16 residues. Between the trimmed V and J ends, which lost 1 base and 7 bases, there was a span of 20 bases. Germline V gene sequence: CDR1 MNHNS, CDR2 SASEGT. The CDR3 nucleotides are TGTGCCAGCAGTGAAGGCTGGCGGGGAGGCAAGAAGGAGCAGTACTTC. Its protein product is CASSEGWRGGKKEQYF.

About this clonotype: At one end the junction does not follow the germline gene, possibly because of a read error. This rearrangement joins TRBV2 to TRBJ2-4; no reliable D call. CDR3 size: 12 residues. From germline, CDR1 is SNHLY and CDR2 FYNNEI. This CDR3 is CASSWAKNIRYF. DNA of the CDR3: TGTGCCAGCAGTTGGGCCAAAAACATTCGGTACTTC.

The V gene is TRBV4-1, the J gene TRBJ2-7; either TRBD1 or TRBD2 may fit D (6 bases each). This CDR3 comprises 14 residues. V lost 4 bases, J lost 0 bases, and 10 bases lay in between. Germline assignment: CDR1 MGHRA and CDR2 YSYEKL. The CDR3 region is CASSRGDNSYEQYF. The DNA for the CDR3 is TGCGCCAGCAGCCGCGGGGACAACTCCTACGAGCAGTACTTC.

The chain carries TRBV11-2 and TRBJ2-1, with D perhaps TRBD2 (7 bases). The CDR3 spans 17 residues. Germline V CDR1 and CDR2: SGHAT, FQNNGV. Trimming took off 1 base at V and 1 base at J, with 14 bases between the two ends. The CDR3 nucleotides are TGTGCCAGCAGCTTAGCTGGTGGGGGGGCGTCCTACAATGAGCAGTTCTTC. Amino acid sequence: CASSLAGGGASYNEQFF.

This clonotype came up a few times. J is TRBJ2-3 and V is TRBV12-3 or TRBV12-4; D may be TRBD1 (6 bases). The CDR3 contains 14 residues. With 3 bases removed from V and 2 bases from J, the gap between germline ends came to 9 bases. The CDR3 bases are TGTGCCAGCAGTTTCGAGGGGGTCACAGATACGCAGTATTTT. Translating it yields CASSFEGVTDTQYF.

This clonotype was detected a few times. J is TRBJ1-2 and V is TRBV7-6; possible D gene TRBD1, 5 bases. This CDR3 region has 15 residues. Germline CDR1 SGHVS, CDR2 FNYEAQ. V lost 4 bases and J lost 4, with 16 bases in between. In DNA, the CDR3 is TGTGCCAGCAGCTCGATCACCCCGGGGGGCTATGGCTACACCTTC. It translates to CASSSITPGGYGYTF.

The CDR3 protein is CSAGGTGKETQYF. The CDR3 coding sequence is TGCAGTGCTGGAGGGACAGGGAAAGAGACCCAGTACTTC. The V and J genes are TRBV20-1 and TRBJ2-5; TRBD1 agrees at 9 bases. CDR1 and CDR2 from the germline V gene are DFQATT and SNEGSKA (reference sequence). V was pared by 5 bases and J by 3 bases, with 4 bases of the junction left unmatched. The CDR3 contains 13 residues.

This clonotype was counted between two and nine times. The chain carries TRBV30 and TRBJ2-1, with 10 bases lining up with TRBD2. CDR1 and CDR2 (germline): GTSNPN, SVGIG (reference sequence). This CDR3 comprises 15 residues. The V segment lost 3 bases and the J segment 5 bases; nucleotides outside the gene matches: 7. Written as DNA, the CDR3 is TGTGCCTGGAGCCCCCGGCTAGCGGGAGACAATGAGCAGTTCTTC. Its translation: CAWSPRLAGDNEQFF.

The chain employs TRBV10-3 and TRBJ2-5; D unresolved. Germline V gives CDR1 ENHRY, CDR2 SYGVKD. V was shortened by 0 bases and J by 5 bases, with 19 bases between the two germline ends. CDR3 size: 17 residues. Here the CDR3 reads CAISESTASRGLETQYF. As DNA, the CDR3 is TGTGCCATCAGTGAGTCGACGGCGAGCCGCGGTTTGGAGACCCAGTACTTC.